This T cell receptor (beta chain) comes out of a study of identical twins. Germline CDR1 and CDR2: SQVTM and ANQGSEA. CDR3 length: 15 residues. General study findings and limits: Insertions were reduced in abundant cord blood beta clonotypes but not in memory repertoires.

This clonotype occurred a few times. Its antigen is still unknown. Sequence at one end of the junction differs from germline and may be a read error. TCRdb processed the 5' RACE reads anew with MiXCR; each CDR3 protein has one entry. The sample shows roughly 200,000 distinct CDR3 sequences, 15% to 20% of them seen only once. The sample was also linked to a second study, of T cells expressing NK-cell markers.

The material sequenced was CD8+ T cells sorted from blood. This clonotype originated in a woman aged 18-30 years in good health. The chain has TRBV29-1 and TRBJ1-4; 9 bases are a match to TRBD1. The CDR3 region is CSVEGRDREGEKLFF. CDR3 sequence (DNA): TGCAGCGTAGAAGGTCGGGACAGGGAAGGAGAAAAACTGTTTTTT.